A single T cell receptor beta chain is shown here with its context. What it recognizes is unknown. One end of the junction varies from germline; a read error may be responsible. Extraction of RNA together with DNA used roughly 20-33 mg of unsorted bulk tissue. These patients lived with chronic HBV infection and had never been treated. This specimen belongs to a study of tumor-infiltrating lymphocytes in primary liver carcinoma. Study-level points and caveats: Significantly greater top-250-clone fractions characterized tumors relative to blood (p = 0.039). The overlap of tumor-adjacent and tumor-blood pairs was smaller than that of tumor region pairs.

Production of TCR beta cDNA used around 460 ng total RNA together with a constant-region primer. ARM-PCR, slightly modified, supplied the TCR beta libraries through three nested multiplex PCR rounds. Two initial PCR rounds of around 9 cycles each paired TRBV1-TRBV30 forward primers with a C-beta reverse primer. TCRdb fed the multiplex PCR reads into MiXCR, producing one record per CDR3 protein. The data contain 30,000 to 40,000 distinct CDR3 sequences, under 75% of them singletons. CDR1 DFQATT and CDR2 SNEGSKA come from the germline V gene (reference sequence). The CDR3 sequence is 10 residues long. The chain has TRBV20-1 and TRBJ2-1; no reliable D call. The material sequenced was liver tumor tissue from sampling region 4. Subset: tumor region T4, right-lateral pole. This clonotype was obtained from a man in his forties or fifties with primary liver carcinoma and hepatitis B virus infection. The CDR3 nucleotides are TGCAATGCTTTGAACAATGAGCAGTTCTTC. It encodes CNALNNEQFF.